The 15 T cell receptor beta chains below were found in one sample sequenced in a study of blood T cell repertoires in COVID-19. The method was immunoSEQ multiplex PCR; TCRdb's version includes in-frame clones alone and lacks a portion of them. The table records about 76,000 clones, 75% to 85% of them present only once. Material for sequencing was peripheral blood. The source of these receptors is a human donor in a cohort sampled during active COVID-19.

This clone has a handful of counts. Other DNA sequences in this specimen translate into the identical CDR3. This chain connects TRBV7-2 to TRBJ2-7; TRBD2 is a possible D gene (7 bases). This CDR3 is 16 amino acids long. The germline CDR1 and CDR2 sequences are SGHTA and FQGNSA. V was trimmed by 0 bases and J by 0 bases, leaving 12 bases between them. The CDR3 DNA reads TGTGCCAGCAGCTTAGCGGGCGGGGGCAGCTCCTACGAGCAGTACTTC. This gives the protein CASSLAGGGSSYEQYF.

The J gene is TRBJ2-3, the V gene TRBV27, with D tentatively TRBD2 (6 bases). Germline-derived CDR1 and CDR2 are MNHEY and SMNVEV (reference sequence). V dropped 2 bases and J dropped 8 bases, with 17 bases sitting between them. The CDR3 loop spans 15 amino acids. This CDR3 is CASSLGWGRGGTQYF. The CDR3 DNA sequence: TGTGCCAGCAGTTTAGGGTGGGGTAGGGGAGGTACGCAGTATTTT.

This chain links TRBV7-8 with TRBJ1-2; D is perhaps TRBD1 (5 bases). Per the germline V gene, CDR1 is SGHVS and CDR2 is FQNEAQ. The CDR3 has 15 amino acids. Trimming took 4 bases from V and 4 from J, leaving 16 bases between them. Written as DNA, the CDR3 is TGTGCCAGCAGCTCAACTCGGGGGAGTCCCTATGGCTACACCTTC. Amino acid sequence: CASSSTRGSPYGYTF. Filled out from reference TRBV7-8 and TRBJ1-2, the complete variable domain reads GAGVSQSPRYKVAKRGQDVALRCDPISGHVSLFWYQQALGQGPEFLTYFQNEAQLDKSGLPSDRFFAERPEGSVSTLKIQRTQQEDSAVYLCASSSTRGSPYGYTFGSGTRLTVV.

This clone has a handful of counts. The J gene is TRBJ1-2, the V gene TRBV5-1; D possibly corresponds to TRBD1 (6 bases). V shed 7 bases and J shed 1 base, with 17 bases lying between them. This CDR3 is built from 15 residues. Germline V CDR1 and CDR2: SGHRS, YFSETQ. The DNA of the CDR3 is TGCGCCAGCCACGTGGGGGCCTCTTTTAACTATGGCTACACCTTC. Residues: CASHVGASFNYGYTF.

This chain joins TRBV5-4 and TRBJ2-1, with a weak D call TRBD2 (6 bases). Germline V gene sequence: CDR1 SGHNT, CDR2 YYREEE (reference sequence). The CDR3 runs to 15 residues. Trimming shortened V by 4 bases and J by 5 bases, and 16 bases separated the two germline ends. The CDR3: CASSASRDFHNEQFF. The CDR3 DNA reads TGTGCCAGCAGCGCCTCACGGGACTTTCACAATGAGCAGTTCTTC.

The chain links TRBV18 to TRBJ2-3, with D possibly being TRBD1 (6 bases). The CDR3 contains 16 residues. The germline CDR1 and CDR2 sequences are KGHSH and LQKENI. V lost 3 bases and J lost 3, with 16 bases in between. CDR3 sequence (DNA): TGTGCCAGCTCACCCCCGAGGGGGACCGGGACAGATACGCAGTATTTT. This translates into CASSPPRGTGTDTQYF.

The rearrangement joins TRBV6-1 to TRBJ1-2; tentative D call: TRBD1 (5 bases). This CDR3 region has 14 residues. The V gene lost 7 bases and the J gene lost 0 bases, with 12 bases spanning the gap. From germline, CDR1 is MNHNS and CDR2 SASEGT. The CDR3 here is CASTGGVTNYGYTF. CDR3 DNA: TGTGCCAGCACGGGGGGAGTAACTAACTATGGCTACACCTTC.

The chain carries TRBV6-5 and TRBJ2-7, with 9 positions matching TRBD1. The length of the CDR3 is 15 residues. Germline V lookup: CDR1 MNHEY, CDR2 SVGAGI. Germline trimming cut 6 bases from V and 3 bases from J; bases unmatched to any gene: 9. The CDR3 here is CASRRTGQGVYEQYF. CDR3 nucleotides: TGTGCCAGCAGAAGAACGGGACAGGGTGTCTACGAGCAGTACTTC.

The J gene is TRBJ1-1, the V gene TRBV11-2; D gene unclear. The germline V gene encodes CDR1 SGHAT and CDR2 FQNNGV. Trimming cost V 2 bases and J 0 bases, with 10 bases left between them. This CDR3 comprises 15 residues. The CDR3 DNA reads as TGTGCCAGCAGCTTAAGTGAGGAGGTGAACACTGAAGCTTTCTTT. Translation gives CASSLSEEVNTEAFF.

The V and J genes are TRBV5-5 and TRBJ2-6, with D unresolved. The CDR3 has 14 residues. V lost 2 bases to trimming and J lost 0 bases, with 3 bases between them. Germline-derived CDR1 and CDR2 are SGHKS and YYEKEE (reference sequence). The CDR3 DNA is TGTGCCAGCAGCTTCTTCTCTGGGGCCAACGTCCTGACTTTC. Amino acid sequence: CASSFFSGANVLTF.

This chain connects TRBV3-1 (or the pseudogene TRBV3-2) to TRBJ2-2; D ambiguous. Germline V gives CDR1 LGHDT, CDR2 YNNKEL (reference sequence). CDR3 length: 15 residues. V was cut by 4 bases and J by 4 bases, with 13 bases left in between. For the CDR3, the DNA is TGTGCCAGCAGCCCGGAGAAAGGTTCCACCGGGGAGCTGTTTTTT. Its protein product is CASSPEKGSTGELFF.

The DNA for the CDR3 is TGCGCCAGCAGTGAGCCGGACACCCCTCGGAACACTGAAGCTTTCTTT. Its translation: CASSEPDTPRNTEAFF. The chain combines TRBV10-2 with TRBJ1-1; the D gene is possibly TRBD1 (5 bases). The CDR3 covers 16 residues. Deletions cut 2 bases from V and 1 base from J, with 14 bases between. Germline V lookup: CDR1 WSHSY, CDR2 SAAADI.

CDR3 sequence reads: CASSEFGTYEQYF. The DNA of the CDR3 is TGTGCCAGCAGTGAATTCGGGACCTACGAGCAGTACTTC. The chain combines TRBV25-1 with TRBJ2-7; tentative D call: TRBD2 (5 bases). V was pared by 1 base and J by 2 bases, with 6 bases between. Germline lookup yields CDR1 MGHDK and CDR2 SYGVNS. CDR3 length equals 13 residues.

This clone was picked up one time. CDR3 sequence reads: CSVVRGTQYF. In DNA form, the CDR3 reads TGCAGCGTTGTGCGAGGGACCCAGTACTTC. J is TRBJ2-5 and V is TRBV29-1; D is uncertain. The ends were cut back, 4 bases at V and 7 bases at J, with 7 bases in the middle. Germline loops: CDR1 SQVTM, CDR2 ANQGSEA. The CDR3 is 10 amino acids.

J is TRBJ2-2 and V is TRBV4-1; a possible D gene is TRBD1 (6 bases). Germline CDR1 and CDR2: MGHRA and YSYEKL. The CDR3 consists of 16 residues. Trimming cost V 7 bases and J 3 bases, with 18 bases left between them. The DNA for the CDR3 is TGCGCCAGCAACCCCGCCTTGACAGGTTACACCGGGGAGCTGTTTTTT. This sequence encodes CASNPALTGYTGELFF.